The 21 T cell receptor beta chains presented below share a single source sample, sequenced in a study of T cell responses to AZD1222 COVID-19 vaccine (dated by TCRdb to 2020 to 2022). The time point label for this specimen denotes: baseline before first vaccination. The protocol used for the library was the immunoSEQ multiplex PCR assay. Sourced from immuneACCESS, this table was stored by TCRdb with only in-frame sequences that have V and J called. A share of the clones is absent; for the studies checked, an unresolved V gene accounts for under half, and the remainder has no known explanation. The sample profile shows about 97,000 clones; about 88% of them were found once. The ten most abundant clones make up less than 3% of the sample. The sample consisted of peripheral blood, taken on day 0 of AZD1222 vaccination. These receptors originate from an adult in good health.

This rearrangement joins TRBV18 to TRBJ1-2; 9 bases map to TRBD1. CDR1 is KGHSH, CDR2 LQKENI, per germline. The length of the CDR3 is 14 residues. V gave up 5 bases and J gave up 4 bases; unmatched junction bases: 5. CDR3: CASSGDRVGYGYTF. CDR3 bases: TGTGCCAGCTCAGGGGACAGGGTCGGCTATGGCTACACCTTC.

This chain joins TRBV24-1 and TRBJ2-2, with D perhaps matching TRBD1 (6 bases). Germline values: CDR1 KGHDR, CDR2 SFDVKD. There are 16 residues in the CDR3. V lost 4 bases and J lost 2, with 13 bases in between. This chain's CDR3 is CATSEAGTSNTGELFF. Written as DNA, the CDR3 is TGTGCCACCAGTGAGGCCGGGACAAGCAACACCGGGGAGCTGTTTTTT.

V gene TRBV5-1 combines with J gene TRBJ2-7; no reliable D call. CDR1 is SGHRS, CDR2 YFSETQ, per germline. The CDR3 covers 14 residues. V dropped 0 bases and J dropped 6 bases, with 13 bases sitting between them. The CDR3 DNA sequence: TGCGCCAGCAGCTTGGTAAGGAAAGAAGGCGAGCAGTACTTC. This translates into CASSLVRKEGEQYF.

The J gene is TRBJ1-2, the V gene TRBV9, with 7 positions matching TRBD1. V gave up 0 bases and J gave up 3 bases; unmatched junction bases: 5. This CDR3 is 15 amino acids long. Germline V gene lookup returns CDR1 SGDLS and CDR2 YYNGEE. The CDR3 loop is CASSVGDSQYYGYTF. The CDR3 coding sequence is TGTGCCAGCAGCGTAGGGGACAGCCAATACTATGGCTACACCTTC.

The rearrangement links TRBV6-5 to TRBJ2-3, with 10 bases lining up with TRBD2. CDR3 length: 16 amino acids. Germline lookup yields CDR1 MNHEY and CDR2 SVGAGI. The junction had 10 bases not matched to a gene; V was cut back by 4 bases and J by 6 bases. CDR3: CASSSQKRGGLDTQYF. CDR3 DNA: TGTGCCAGCAGTTCCCAGAAGCGGGGGGGACTCGATACGCAGTATTTT.

This clone was detected once. The gene calls are TRBV6-2 or TRBV6-3 and TRBJ2-2, with 8 bases lining up with TRBD1. The CDR3 is made up of 16 amino acids. V was clipped by 5 bases and J by 4 bases; unmatched bases: 9. Germline loops: CDR1 MNHEY, CDR2 SVGEGT. CDR3 nucleotide sequence: TGTGCCAGCAGTGACAGGGGATTGAGAAGCACCGGGGAGCTGTTTTTT. The encoded protein is CASSDRGLRSTGELFF.

This chain uses TRBV11-2 with TRBJ2-2; D call uncertain. The CDR3 totals 15 residues. Per the germline V gene, CDR1 is SGHAT and CDR2 is FQNNGV. V was trimmed by 3 bases and J by 0 bases, leaving 8 bases between them. CDR3 loop: CASSFSSSNTGELFF. As DNA, the CDR3 is TGTGCCAGCAGCTTTAGCTCTTCGAACACCGGGGAGCTGTTTTTT.

For the CDR3, the DNA is TGTGCCAGCAGCCAAGTCTGGACAGGGCCCTCTGGGGCCAACGTCCTGACTTTC. Translating gives CASSQVWTGPSGANVLTF. The chain recombines TRBV3-1 (or the pseudogene TRBV3-2) with TRBJ2-6; 8 nucleotides align to TRBD1. The CDR3 extends over 18 amino acids. Germline V gene sequence: CDR1 LGHDT, CDR2 YNNKEL (reference sequence). V was clipped by 1 base and J by 0 bases; unmatched bases: 5.

The J gene is TRBJ1-6, the V gene TRBV30; 7 nucleotides line up with TRBD1. V lost 8 bases and J lost 8; bases outside the gene matches: 12. Germline V gene sequence: CDR1 GTSNPN, CDR2 SVGIG (reference sequence). The CDR3 runs 14 residues. CDR3 in DNA: TGTGCCGCGACCACAGGGGATGGGGATTCACCCCTCCACTTT. Protein product: CAATTGDGDSPLHF.

This chain links TRBV2 with TRBJ2-1; 11 nucleotides line up with TRBD2. The CDR3 totals 15 residues. Unmatched junction bases numbered 8, after V lost 9 bases and J lost 4 bases. Germline CDR1 SNHLY, CDR2 FYNNEI. The CDR3: CARSKTSGDYNEQFF. CDR3 sequence (DNA): TGTGCCAGATCGAAGACTAGCGGGGATTACAATGAGCAGTTCTTC. The full variable domain, with the rest looked up from reference TRBV2 and TRBJ2-1, is EPEVTQTPSHQVTQMGQEVILRCVPISNHLYFYWYRQILGQKVEFLVSFYNNEISEKSEIFDDQFSVERPDGSNFTLKIRSTKLEDSAMYFCARSKTSGDYNEQFFGPGTRLTVL.

The chain links TRBV19 to TRBJ2-1; the D gene is possibly TRBD2 (6 bases). Germline V gene sequence: CDR1 LNHDA, CDR2 SQIVND (reference sequence). Trimming removed 8 bases at V and 6 bases at J, with 17 bases between. The CDR3 extends over 14 amino acids. CDR3 in amino acids: CASGGIGGSNEQFF. In DNA, the CDR3 is TGTGCCAGTGGTGGAATCGGAGGGAGCAATGAGCAGTTCTTC.

V and J are TRBV19 and TRBJ2-3; 8 bases are a match to TRBD2. Per germline, CDR1 LNHDA and CDR2 SQIVND (reference sequence). The V and J ends lost 5 bases and 4 bases, in that order; junction bases with no gene match: 11. This CDR3 is built from 16 residues. This chain's CDR3 is CASSGSQRGWADTQYF. The DNA of the CDR3 is TGTGCCAGTAGTGGGTCCCAGCGGGGGTGGGCAGATACGCAGTATTTT.

V gene TRBV7-8 combines with J gene TRBJ1-6; TRBD1 is a possible D gene (5 bases). The V end lost 2 bases, the J end lost 2 bases, and 10 bases lay between the germline ends. Germline assignment: CDR1 SGHVS and CDR2 FQNEAQ. The CDR3 covers 16 residues. This CDR3 reads CASSLTRDPYNSPLHF. CDR3 DNA sequence: TGTGCCAGCAGCTTAACACGGGACCCCTATAATTCACCCCTCCACTTT.

The chain is built from TRBV2 and TRBJ1-6, with D tentatively TRBD1 (5 bases). CDR3 length equals 17 residues. With 4 bases removed from V and 7 bases from J, the gap between germline ends came to 20 bases. The germline CDR1 and CDR2 sequences are SNHLY and FYNNEI. CDR3 region: CASSVQQLKWGNSPLHF. The CDR3 bases are TGTGCCAGCAGTGTGCAACAGCTAAAGTGGGGGAATTCACCCCTCCACTTT.

This sequence joins TRBV9 and TRBJ2-5, with 10 positions matching TRBD2. Trimming at V came to 4 bases and at J to 2 bases, leaving 5 bases not matched to a gene. Germline V lookup: CDR1 SGDLS, CDR2 YYNGEE. CDR3 length: 15 amino acids. In DNA form, the CDR3 reads TGTGCCAGCAGCCCCATTAGCGGGGGGCAAGAGACCCAGTACTTC. As protein: CASSPISGGQETQYF.

The sample holds one count of this clone. This CDR3 reads CASSYGSGYPTDTQYF. CDR3 nucleotides: TGTGCCAGCAGTTACGGTAGCGGGTACCCGACAGATACGCAGTATTTT. The chain recombines TRBV6-5 with TRBJ2-3; 7 positions agree with TRBD2. Germline V gene sequence: CDR1 MNHEY, CDR2 SVGAGI. CDR3 length: 16 residues. V dropped 2 bases and J dropped 3; count of bases not matched to a gene: 8.

This chain joins TRBV18 and TRBJ1-4; D uncertain. CDR3 size: 12 residues. The germline V and J ends were trimmed by 6 bases and 8 bases, with 10 bases remaining between them. Germline V gene sequence: CDR1 KGHSH, CDR2 LQKENI. CDR3 in amino acids: CASSQSGEKLFF. Here the CDR3 DNA reads TGTGCCAGCTCCCAATCCGGAGAAAAACTGTTTTTT.

The chain joins TRBV10-1 to TRBJ2-3; no clear D. Trimming removed 3 bases at V and 2 bases at J, with 6 bases between. Germline V gene lookup returns CDR1 WNHNN and CDR2 SYGVQD (reference sequence). CDR3 length: 13 amino acids. CDR3 in DNA: TGCGCCAGCAGTGACACACTCACAGATACGCAGTATTTT. Its protein is CASSDTLTDTQYF.

The CDR3 reads CSVAKQGAWTEAFF. CDR3 sequence (DNA): TGCAGCGTGGCGAAGCAGGGGGCTTGGACTGAAGCTTTCTTT. The rearrangement joins TRBV29-1 to TRBJ1-1; 8 bases are shared with TRBD1. Germline V CDR1 and CDR2: SQVTM, ANQGSEA. Trimming cost V 6 bases and J 5 bases; bases outside gene matches: 11. There are 14 residues in the CDR3.

The V gene is TRBV30, the J gene TRBJ2-7; D unclear. The CDR3 totals 13 residues. Trimming stripped 2 bases from V and 1 base from J, with 9 bases between. Per the germline V gene, CDR1 is GTSNPN and CDR2 is SVGIG (reference sequence). CDR3 DNA: TGTGCCTGGAGTCTCGGCGGTTCCTACGAGCAGTACTTC. Translating it yields CAWSLGGSYEQYF.

The chain joins TRBV4-1 to TRBJ1-1; D not certain. CDR1 MGHRA and CDR2 YSYEKL come from the germline V gene. V shed 3 bases and J shed 3 bases, with 11 bases lying between them. The CDR3 length is 14 residues. The CDR3 loop is CASSHPIRYTEAFF. The CDR3 coding sequence is TGCGCCAGCAGCCACCCAATTCGATACACTGAAGCTTTCTTT.